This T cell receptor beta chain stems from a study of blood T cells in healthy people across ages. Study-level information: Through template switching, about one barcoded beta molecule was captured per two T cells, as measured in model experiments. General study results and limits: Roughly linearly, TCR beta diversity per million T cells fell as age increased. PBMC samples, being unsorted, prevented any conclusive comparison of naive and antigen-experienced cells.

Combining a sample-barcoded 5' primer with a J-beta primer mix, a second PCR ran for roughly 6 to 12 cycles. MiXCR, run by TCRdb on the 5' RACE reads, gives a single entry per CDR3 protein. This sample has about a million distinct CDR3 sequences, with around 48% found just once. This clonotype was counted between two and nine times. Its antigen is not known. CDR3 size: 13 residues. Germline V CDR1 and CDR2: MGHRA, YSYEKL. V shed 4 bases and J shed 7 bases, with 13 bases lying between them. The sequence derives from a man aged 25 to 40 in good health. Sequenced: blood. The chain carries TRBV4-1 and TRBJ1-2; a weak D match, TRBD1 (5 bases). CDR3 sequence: CASSRLGTGGYTF. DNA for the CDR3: TGCGCCAGCAGCCGCTTAGGGACGGGTGGCTACACCTTC.